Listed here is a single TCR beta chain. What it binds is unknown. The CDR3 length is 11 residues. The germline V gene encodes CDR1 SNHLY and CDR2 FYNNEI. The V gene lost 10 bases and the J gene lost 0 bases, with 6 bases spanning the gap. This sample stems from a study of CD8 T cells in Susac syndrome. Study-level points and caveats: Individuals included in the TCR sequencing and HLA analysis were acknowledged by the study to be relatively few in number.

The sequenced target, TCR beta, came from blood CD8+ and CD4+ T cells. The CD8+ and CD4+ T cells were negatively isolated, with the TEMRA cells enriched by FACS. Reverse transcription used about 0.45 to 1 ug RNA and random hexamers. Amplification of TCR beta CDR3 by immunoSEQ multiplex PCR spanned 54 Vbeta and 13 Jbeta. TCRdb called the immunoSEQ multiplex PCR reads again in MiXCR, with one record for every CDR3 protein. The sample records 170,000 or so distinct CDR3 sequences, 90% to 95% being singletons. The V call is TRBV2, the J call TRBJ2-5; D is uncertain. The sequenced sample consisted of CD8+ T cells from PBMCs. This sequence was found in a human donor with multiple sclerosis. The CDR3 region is CATKNQETQYF. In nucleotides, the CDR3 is TGTGCCACCAAGAACCAAGAGACCCAGTACTTC.